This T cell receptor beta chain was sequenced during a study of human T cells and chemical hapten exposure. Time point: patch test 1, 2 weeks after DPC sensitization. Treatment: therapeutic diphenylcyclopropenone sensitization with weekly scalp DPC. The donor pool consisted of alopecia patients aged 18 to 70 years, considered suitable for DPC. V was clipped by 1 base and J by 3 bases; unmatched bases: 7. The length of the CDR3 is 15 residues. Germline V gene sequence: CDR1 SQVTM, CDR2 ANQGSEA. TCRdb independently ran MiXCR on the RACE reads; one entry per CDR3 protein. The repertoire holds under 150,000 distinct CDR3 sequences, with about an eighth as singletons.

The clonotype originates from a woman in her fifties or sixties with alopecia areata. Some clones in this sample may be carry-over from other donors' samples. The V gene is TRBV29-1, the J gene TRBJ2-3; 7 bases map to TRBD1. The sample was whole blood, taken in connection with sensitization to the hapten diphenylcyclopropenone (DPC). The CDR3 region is CSVEAGTGATDTQYF. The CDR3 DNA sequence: TGCAGCGTTGAAGCAGGAACAGGGGCGACAGATACGCAGTATTTT.